The clone carrying this T cell receptor (beta chain) occurred a few times. Its antigen is unidentified. Germline trimming cut 4 bases from V and 4 bases from J; bases unmatched to any gene: 6. CDR3 length equals 14 residues. The sample originates from a study of T-cell reconstitution after alpha-beta-depleted transplantation in children. Study-level findings and limits: Several hundred expanded graft clones reportedly were the source of alpha-beta T cells about two months after transplant. For some patients, TCRbeta diversity was high at day 60 because of recipient T cells and thymic progenitors that survived. T-cell numbers and diversity one year post-transplant derived largely from freshly generated T cells.

It was with unique molecular identifiers that the TCRbeta library was prepared. TCRdb re-called the PCR reads through MiXCR, storing one row per CDR3 protein. The data show about 980,000 distinct CDR3 sequences, under 30% seen once. The material sequenced was PBMCs, mostly from graft donor cells, taken 360 days after TCRalphabeta/CD19-depleted stem cell transplant. The rearrangement uses TRBV12-3 or TRBV12-4 and TRBJ1-1, with 7 nucleotides matching TRBD1. This sequence was found in a boy under three years old who had a stem cell transplant for SCID, so the T cells may come from the graft donor. In nucleotides, the CDR3 is TGTGCCAGCAGTTCGCGACAGGGCACCACTGAAGCTTTCTTT. Its translation: CASSSRQGTTEAFF.